This T cell receptor beta chain was obtained from a study of shared clonotypes between healthy human individuals (dated by TCRdb to 2020 to 2021). At the level of the whole study: The cohort included three men and a couple of women between 18 and 49 years of age. Each donor's leukapheresis produced roughly between about 0.8 and 10 billion PBMCs. Per donor, three plates each were used for CD4 naive and CD4 memory, two for CD8 naive, and one for CD8 memory. Blood TCR repertoires of a handful of healthy adults were deeply sequenced to estimate repertoire size and the extent of clonotype sharing between individuals. To increase sequencing depth and limit assay-specific biases, different laboratories used diverse techniques to prepare libraries and sequence TCR repertoires. Beyond this particular receptor, the publication reports: Sampling was restricted to blood, and TCR repertoires in tissues likely differ from the TCR repertoires found in blood. Pairwise subsampling indicated that sequencing depth was expected to affect the degree of clonotype sharing among donors. The genetic and exposure-history diversity represented was limited by the small number of donors. Compared with non-shared clonotypes, clonotypes shared by all four sorted-subset donors had higher generation probabilities. Sharing across a few donors was observed for around 5% of naive CD4, over 3% of naive CD8, 2.3% of memory CD4, and roughly 0.4% of memory CD8 clonotypes. Even with the large sequencing depth, rarefaction of the sorted-subset datasets indicated that sequencing was incomplete. Naive subsets generally had larger estimated clonotype richness than memory subsets.

Healthy HIV-negative adults with no recently reported acute infections or vaccinations were included as donors. Only Caucasian adults living in Nashville, Tennessee, USA were represented among the donors. CD4+ T cells were enriched through magnetic negative selection, after which naive cells were positively selected on CD45RA and the remaining negative fraction served as the memory subset. After blood collection by leukapheresis, PBMCs were isolated using Ficoll-Histopaque density gradient centrifugation and then cryopreserved in the vapor phase of liquid nitrogen. Analytical flow cytometry was used to check the purity and quantity of each magnetically sorted T cell population. From each sorted fraction, genomic DNA was isolated and quantified by UV absorbance on a Nanodrop 2000c. TCR CDR3 regions were amplified from genomic DNA by multiplex PCR using the deep immunoSEQ assay. Genomic DNA extracted from each cell subset was distributed evenly over all wells of several immunoSEQ 96-well plates, and each plate served as one replicate. For sorted subsets, 200 to 250 ng genomic DNA, equal to some 30,000 T cell genomes, was loaded into each replicate PCR. The purified libraries were quantified using a Qubit 3.0 fluorometer, sized with a Bioanalyzer 2100, and then quantified again using the KAPA Library Quantification kit. Every immunoSEQ 96-well plate was sequenced on a separate single-read 150-cycle Illumina NextSeq 550 flow cell. In the source study's methods: Because only junctional sequences without quality scores were contained in the immunoSEQ output, filtering matching that applied to full-length reads could not be performed. To assign V/J genes and CDR3, sequences were annotated against IMGT germline references using PyIR, a Python wrapper for IgBLAST v1.9. Reads were removed for weak V/J assignments (E-value above 1e-6), missing CDR3, stop codons, out-of-frame junctions, or ambiguous translated residues. A V3J clonotype was defined by an identical inferred V gene, J gene, and CDR3 amino acid sequence. To compute the percentage overlap between repertoires, the number of shared unique clonotypes was divided by the size of the smaller repertoire. Richness of each repertoire was evaluated using RTK rarefaction, the Chao1 estimator, and Recon v2.1 estimates of unobserved clonotypes. Generation probabilities for all TCRbeta clonotypes obtained by the gDNA method from a handful of donors were computed using OLGA. TCRdb limited this immuneACCESS table to in-frame rearrangements with V and J called. A share of clones is missing; checked studies link under half to unresolved V genes, and the rest is unexplained. V and J calls and clone size are as listed in that table; D and trimming were resolved from the DNA. The sample records approximately 1.1 million clones, 78% of which are singletons. Jointly, the top ten make up approximately 0.5% of the sample.

Note on this clone: There is no known antigen for this receptor. No qualities accompany the bases; no much larger clone lies one base away. Other DNA sequences in this sample translate to the same CDR3.

The V end loses 6 bases and the J end loses 0 bases, and a stretch of 9 bases separates them. Taken from the germline V gene, the CDR1 and CDR2 loops are ENHRY and SYGVKD. Taken from cysteine to phenylalanine, the CDR3 has 13 residues. Only the CDR3 part of the read is kept: 39 bases, read in frame from the first base. The TCR comes from a young man in good health. Some clones in this sample may be carry-over from other donors' samples. The sequenced sample consisted of memory CD4+ T cells from PBMCs. What the cell subset or site label conveys for this sample: CD45RA-negative fraction. The receptor chain draws on TRBV10-3 and TRBJ2-7, with the D segment possibly TRBD1 or TRBD2, each aligning over 5 bases. The CDR3 protein is CAISRDPSYEQYF. The nucleotide sequence is TGTGCCATCAGCAGGGACCCCTCCTACGAGCAGTACTTC.